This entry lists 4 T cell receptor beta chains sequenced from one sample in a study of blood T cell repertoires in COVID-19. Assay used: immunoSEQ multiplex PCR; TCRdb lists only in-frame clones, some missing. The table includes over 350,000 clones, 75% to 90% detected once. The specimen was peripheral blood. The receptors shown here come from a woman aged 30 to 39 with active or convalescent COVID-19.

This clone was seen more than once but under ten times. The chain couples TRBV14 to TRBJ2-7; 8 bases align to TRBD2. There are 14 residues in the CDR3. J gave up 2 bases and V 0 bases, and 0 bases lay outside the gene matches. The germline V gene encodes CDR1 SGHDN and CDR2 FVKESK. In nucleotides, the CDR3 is TGTGCCAGCAGCCAAGAAGCGGGAGCCTACGAGCAGTACTTC. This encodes CASSQEAGAYEQYF.

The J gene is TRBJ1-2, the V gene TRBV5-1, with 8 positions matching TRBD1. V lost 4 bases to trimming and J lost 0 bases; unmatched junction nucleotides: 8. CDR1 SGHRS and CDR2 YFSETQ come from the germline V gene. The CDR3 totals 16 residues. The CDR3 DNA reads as TGCGCCAGCAGCCCGGACAGGGTAAGGGCTAACTATGGCTACACCTTC. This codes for CASSPDRVRANYGYTF.

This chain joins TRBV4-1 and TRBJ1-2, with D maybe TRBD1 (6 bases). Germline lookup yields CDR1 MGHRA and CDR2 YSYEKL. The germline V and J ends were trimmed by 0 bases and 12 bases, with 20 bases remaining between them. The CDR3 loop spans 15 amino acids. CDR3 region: CASSQDEGGWQGHTF. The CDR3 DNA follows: TGCGCCAGCAGCCAAGACGAAGGGGGTTGGCAGGGTCACACCTTC.

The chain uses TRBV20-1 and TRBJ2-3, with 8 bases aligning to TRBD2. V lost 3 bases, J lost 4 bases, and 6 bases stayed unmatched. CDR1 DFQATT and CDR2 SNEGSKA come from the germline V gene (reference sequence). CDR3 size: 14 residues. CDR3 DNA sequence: TGCAGTGCTAGTGTAGCGGGGAGCTCAGATACGCAGTATTTT. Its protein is CSASVAGSSDTQYF.